These T cell receptor beta chains were read from a single sample in a study of HIV-infected children after antiretroviral therapy interruption. TCRdb recomputed calls from the 3' RACE reads with MiXCR, one row per CDR3 protein. The table records around 41,000 distinct CDR3 sequences, under 8% of them present only once. The sample here was CD45RA+ CD4+ T cells from PBMCs, pooled from several time points, taken from a donor given antiretroviral therapy, either interrupted or continuous. These receptors came from a pool of human donors with HIV. Each CDR3 is given with its conserved first and last residue. D genes are given only for firm matches. Where a row states a size, it is once, few, many or the class of an expanded clone; other rows omit it.

many NA TRBJ1-5 TRBV29-1 TGCAGCGTTGGAGTAGATAGCAATCAGCCCCAGCATTTT CSVGVDSNQPQHF
NA NA TRBJ2-5 TRBV4-1 TGCGCCAGCAGCCAAGATCTTCCGTCTAGGCCCAGGGAGACCCAGTACTTC CASSQDLPSRPRETQYF
NA NA TRBJ1-2 TRBV4-1 TGCGCCAGCACCGCCGCCCCCAGGGTCGCGTTCGGCTACACCTTC CASTAAPRVAFGYTF
many TRBD2 TRBJ2-2 TRBV5-1 TGCGCCAGCAGCGTGACTAGCGGGAACACCGGGGAGCTGTTTTTT CASSVTSGNTGELFF
many NA TRBJ1-1 TRBV20-1 TGCAGTGCTAGGCTGGGGATTAACACTGAAGCTTTCTTT CSARLGINTEAFF
few NA TRBJ2-7 TRBV29-1 TGCAGCGTTGAAGAGGGGGCCTCCTACGAGCAGTACTTC CSVEEGASYEQYF
many NA TRBJ1-1 TRBV12-3/TRBV12-4 TGTGCCAGCACTTATAGGGGTACTGAAGCTTTCTTT CASTYRGTEAFF
few NA TRBJ2-7 TRBV13 TGTGCCAGCAGCCGAACGGTTTCACGGGCGCAGGGTAACTACGAGCAGTACTTC CASSRTVSRAQGNYEQYF
NA NA TRBJ2-5 TRBV6-1 TGTGCCAGCAGTGTTTTTGCCGGTCAAGAGACCCAGTACTTC CASSVFAGQETQYF
many NA TRBJ2-2 TRBV4-3 TGCGCCAGCAGCCAGAGCCTGAACTCGAACACCGGGGAGCTGTTTTTT CASSQSLNSNTGELFF
many NA TRBJ1-2 TRBV5-1 TGCGCCAGCAGCTTGGTCGGGCCTAGGGGCTATGGCTACACCTTC CASSLVGPRGYGYTF
many NA TRBJ2-3 TRBV29-1 TGCAGCGTACTGAAGTTGGGGTTCCAACCCTTTAGCACAGATACGCAGTATTTT CSVLKLGFQPFSTDTQYF
many NA TRBJ2-4 TRBV6-6 TGTGCCAGCGGTGAATGGGGGGGCGCCCAAAACACCTTGTACTTT CASGEWGGAQNTLYF
many NA TRBJ2-5 TRBV3-1 TGTGCCAGCAGCCACGCCCCCAAAGATCAGACCCAGTACTTC CASSHAPKDQTQYF
many NA TRBJ2-3 TRBV6-2/TRBV6-3 TGTGCCAGCAGTTTCGGCCCAGATACGCAGTATTTT CASSFGPDTQYF
many NA TRBJ2-7 TRBV23-1 TGCGCCAGCAATAAAAGGGTGTTTGTCTACGAGCAGTACTTC CASNKRVFVYEQYF
few TRBD1 TRBJ1-4 TRBV9 TGTGCCAGCAGCCCACGGCAGACAGGGGATGAAAAACTGTTTTTT CASSPRQTGDEKLFF
many NA TRBJ1-4 TRBV7-6 TGTGCCAGCAGCTTACTTTCGTCCGGGCTCCGGGGTGAAAAACTGTTTTTT CASSLLSSGLRGEKLFF
many TRBD2 TRBJ2-1 TRBV11-2 TGTGCCAGCAGAATACCCGGGAGGGGGGAGAATGAGCAGTTCTTC CASRIPGRGENEQFF
NA NA TRBJ1-5 TRBV19 TGTGCCAGTAGTTTCCGCGGGCGCCGAATCAATCAGCCCCAGCATTTT CASSFRGRRINQPQHF